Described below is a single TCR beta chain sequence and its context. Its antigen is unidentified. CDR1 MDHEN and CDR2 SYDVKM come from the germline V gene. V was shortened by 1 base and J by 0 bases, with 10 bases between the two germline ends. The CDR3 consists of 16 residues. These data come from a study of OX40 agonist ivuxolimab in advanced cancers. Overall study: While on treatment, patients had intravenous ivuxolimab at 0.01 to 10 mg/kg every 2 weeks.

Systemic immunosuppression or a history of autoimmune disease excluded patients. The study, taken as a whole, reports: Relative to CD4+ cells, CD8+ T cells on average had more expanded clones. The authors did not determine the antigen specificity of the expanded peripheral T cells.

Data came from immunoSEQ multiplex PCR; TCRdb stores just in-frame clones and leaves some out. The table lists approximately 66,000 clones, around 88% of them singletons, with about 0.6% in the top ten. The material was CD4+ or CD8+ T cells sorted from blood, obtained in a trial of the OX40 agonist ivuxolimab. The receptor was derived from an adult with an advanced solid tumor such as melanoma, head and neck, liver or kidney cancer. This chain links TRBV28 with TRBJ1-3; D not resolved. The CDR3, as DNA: TGTGCCAGCAGTTTATTAACCGCTAGCTCTGGAAACACCATATATTTT. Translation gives CASSLLTASSGNTIYF.